This TCR beta chain was recovered during a study of blood T cell repertoires in COVID-19. Turning to the study itself: The samples span acute and convalescent COVID-19 from the United States, Italy and Spain.

Repertoires were generated with immunoSEQ multiplex PCR, while TCRdb's copy carries only in-frame clones and drops some. In the table there are 140,000 to 150,000 clones, 65% to 85% of which are singletons. The sample taken for sequencing was PBMCs or T cells enriched from blood (not recorded which). This clonotype originated in a woman aged 50 to 60 who had been exposed to COVID-19.

The CDR3, as DNA: TGTGCCAGCAAACGGGAGGGGTACACAGATACGCAGTATTTT. It is translated as CASKREGYTDTQYF. The rearrangement joins TRBV6-5 to TRBJ2-3; TRBD2 agrees at 8 bases. The CDR3 loop spans 14 amino acids. After removal of 7 bases from V and 2 bases from J, the junction contained 5 bases not matched to a gene. Germline assignment: CDR1 MNHEY and CDR2 SVGAGI.